The clone carrying this T cell receptor (beta chain) was counted once. Germline V lookup: CDR1 SNHLY, CDR2 FYNNEI. V gave up 4 bases and J gave up 4 bases, with 17 bases separating them. CDR3 size: 16 residues. The record originates from a study of shared clonotypes between healthy human individuals. Profiling relied on immunoSEQ multiplex PCR, and the TCRdb table lists in-frame clones only, not all of them. The sample includes fewer than 1.6 million clones, approximately 98.5% seen only once; the top ten take roughly 0.36%. It was into CD45RA+ naive and CD45RA-negative memory subsets that the CD4+ cells were split.

The sequencing sample was made of naive CD4+ T cells sorted from blood. Subset: CD45RA+ positively selected. This sequence joins TRBV2 and TRBJ1-3; D is unclear. The TCR originated in a man aged 25-45 years in good health. The CDR3 loop is CASSAGQVQEGNTIYF. CDR3 bases: TGTGCCAGCAGTGCTGGCCAGGTCCAAGAGGGAAACACCATATATTTT.